The entry below gives a single T cell receptor beta chain sequence along with its context. The antigen remains unidentified. Read coverage stops 3 residues before the CDR3 terminus; the germline J gene supplies the remainder. The repertoire was sequenced with immunoSEQ multiplex PCR; TCRdb's copy has only in-frame clones and lacks some. Reported are more than 40,000 clones; the ten largest clones contain about 8%. With 6 bases clipped from V and 4 bases from J, the junction kept 9 bases outside the gene matches. The CDR3 length is 15 residues. Germline-derived CDR1 and CDR2 are SNHLY and FYNNEI. These data originate in a study of T cells in women clearing cervical HPV infection. Whole-study context: Donors had HPV16-related CIN3 or worse; 2 had invasive cancer. Controls were women whose single incident HPV16 infection cleared within 12 months without precancer or cancer.

Whole-study findings and limits: TRBV6-7 abundance was lower in cases than controls (around 0.1% versus 0.15%). Combining TCR richness with V gene abundances gave approximately 0.8 AUC.

This TCR came from a woman between 18 and 70 years old with a cervical HPV16 infection that either progressed to CIN3+ or cleared (not recorded which). The sequenced sample was blood buffy coat. This chain links TRBV2 with TRBJ1-1; 9 nucleotides match TRBD1. The CDR3 spells CASSPWTGVATEAFF. The covered CDR3 bases are TGTGCCAGCAGCCCCTGGACAGGGGTGGCCACTGAA.